This TCR beta chain derives from a study of cytomegalovirus exposure and HLA in healthy donors. Study details: Falling in the Caucasian-associated ancestry cluster were approximately 84% of 398 genotyped donors. Points from the study as a whole: TCR beta sequences numbering fewer than 20,000 were associated with HLA alleles at 0.05 false discovery rate in a later analysis.

The germline V gene has CDR1 GTSNPN and CDR2 SVGIG (reference sequence). The CDR3 loop spans 16 amino acids. Trimming shortened V by 8 bases and J by 0 bases, and 19 bases separated the two germline ends. It was with 60 Vbeta and 13 Jbeta primers that the PCR ran. Authors' analysis steps: Later reanalysis found about 78 million unique TCR beta chains, roughly 9.9 million of them shared. The method was immunoSEQ multiplex PCR; TCRdb's version includes in-frame clones alone and lacks a portion of them. V and J calls and clone size are as listed in that table; D and trimming were resolved from the DNA. The sample has about 160,000 clones, about 75% seen once. Only one count was recorded for this clone. The antigen remains unidentified.

The TCR sequence derives from a woman between 50 and 59 years old in good health and CMV-seropositive. Specimen: PBMCs. This rearrangement joins TRBV30 to TRBJ2-2; D may match TRBD1 or TRBD2 (5 bases each). The CDR3 region is CAGTRRLLSNTGELFF. The CDR3 region has the DNA TGTGCCGGGACCCGTAGACTCTTGTCGAACACCGGGGAGCTGTTTTTT.